The present T cell receptor (beta chain) was sequenced within a study of radiation and T cells in renal cell carcinoma (TCRdb year 2020). In terms of the full investigation: Samples came from a clinical trial, in which primary renal cell carcinomas received 15 Gy stereotactic body radiation therapy followed by nephrectomy 4 weeks later. Across all 50 or so samples, several million unique CDR3 nucleotide sequences encoding roughly 2,800,000 unique CDR3 amino acid sequences were identified. A total of 50 or so samples underwent TCR beta sequencing, made up of some 26 tumors and about 27 peripheral blood samples.

Here is what the overall study found, with its caveats: Because no pretreatment tumor biopsies were available, whether clonotypes were present in the tumor at baseline could not be determined. Changes in the blood repertoire were not tracked past 4 weeks after treatment. Because the trial had a single-armed design, the trial could not examine how radiation dose or scheduling affected the TCR repertoire. An increase in top tumor clonotypes in blood was observed from baseline to 2 weeks post-radiation, followed by contraction by 4 weeks, which was taken to suggest transient expansion of tumor-resident clones.

According to the study, the label for this sample's time point signals: baseline pretreatment blood. Sample treatment or condition, as interpreted from the label and publication: 15 Gy SBRT to primary tumor, nephrectomy 4 weeks later. To follow tumor-enriched clonotypes, serial peripheral blood was collected from radiation-treated patients at baseline and at 2 weeks and 4 weeks after SBRT. Every patient had renal cell carcinoma of clear cell pathology. Genomic DNA for TCR sequencing was prepared using the QIAamp DNA Blood Mini Kit (Qiagen). The analyses included only samples that passed all quality control checks. Following the manufacturer's recommendations, the immunoSEQ kit was used to generate TCR beta libraries from genomic DNA. To prepare the libraries, a first multiplex PCR with proprietary primers was run, followed by a second PCR that added unique barcodes, and a bead cleanup was done after each round. A positive control reaction and a negative control reaction, both provided in the kit, were run with every batch of samples. The final libraries underwent checking on an Agilent 4200 TapeStation D1000 ScreenTape, volumetric pooling, and quantification by qPCR. Sequencing ran on an Illumina NextSeq500 with a MidOutput 150-cycle cartridge, using 156 Read1 and 15 Index1 cycles with kit custom primers. The pooled library was loaded at roughly 1 pM, and about 19% PhiX control was spiked in. In the source study's methods: Vendor-processed data were analyzed in R, with a clonotype defined as all T cells sharing the same CDR3 nucleotide sequence. For clone abundance analyses, frequencies were normalized to the 10,000 most abundant clones in each sample. Public T cell clones, which averaged fewer than five per sample, were excluded before analysis. A difference in abundance of at least 32-fold between compartments was used to define tumor-enriched and baseline blood-enriched clonotypes. A beta-binomial differential abundance model was applied to find clonotypes that expanded or contracted between blood time points. The Baroni-Urbani and Buser coefficient was used to measure tumor-blood repertoire similarity, and groups were compared with two-tailed Wilcoxon tests in R. In TCRdb, the immuneACCESS table is reduced to in-frame sequences with V and J assigned. These tables do not hold every clone; where another copy was compared, an unresolved V gene accounts for under half, and the others remain unexplained. V, J and clone size reflect that table, while D and trimming were determined from the DNA. The sample data list 150,000 or so clones, and 70% to 90% of these were observed just once. In total, the top ten clones hold about 12% of the sample.

On this clone itself: The antigen this receptor binds is unknown. The record has no base qualities; no much larger clone is one base away.

Reading the germline V gene gives CDR1 MGHRA and CDR2 YSYEKL. The CDR3 numbers 12 residues from cysteine through phenylalanine. The only DNA kept is the CDR3, 36 bases in frame from the first base. Relative to germline, V is 0 bases shorter and J is 7 bases shorter, with 6 bases between their ends. This receptor was identified in a woman between 45 and 60 years old with renal cell carcinoma. The sequence links TRBV4-1 to TRBJ2-5; no D gene can be assigned with confidence. The sequenced sample was blood, obtained from a patient whose treatment included radiotherapy and nephrectomy. CDR3 protein: CASSQDTVTQYF. At the DNA level, the sequence is TGCGCCAGCAGCCAAGATACTGTGACCCAGTACTTC.